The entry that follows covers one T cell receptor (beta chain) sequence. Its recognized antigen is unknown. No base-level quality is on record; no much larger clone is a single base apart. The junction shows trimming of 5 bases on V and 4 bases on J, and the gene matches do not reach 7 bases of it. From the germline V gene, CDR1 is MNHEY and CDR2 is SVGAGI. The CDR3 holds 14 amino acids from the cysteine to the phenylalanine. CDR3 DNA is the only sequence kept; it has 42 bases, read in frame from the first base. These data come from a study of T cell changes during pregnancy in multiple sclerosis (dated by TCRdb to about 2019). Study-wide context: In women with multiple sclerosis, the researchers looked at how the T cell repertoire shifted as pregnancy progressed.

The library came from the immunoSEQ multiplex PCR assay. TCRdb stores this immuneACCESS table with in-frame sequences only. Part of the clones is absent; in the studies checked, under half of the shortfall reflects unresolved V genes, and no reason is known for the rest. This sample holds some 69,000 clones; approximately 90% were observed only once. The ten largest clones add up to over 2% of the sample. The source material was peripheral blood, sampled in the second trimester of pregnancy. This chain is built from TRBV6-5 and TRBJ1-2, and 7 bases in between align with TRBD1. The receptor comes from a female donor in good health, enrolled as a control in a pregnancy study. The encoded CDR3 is CASSAPGQIYGYTF. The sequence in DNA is TGTGCCAGCAGTGCACCGGGACAGATCTATGGCTACACCTTC.